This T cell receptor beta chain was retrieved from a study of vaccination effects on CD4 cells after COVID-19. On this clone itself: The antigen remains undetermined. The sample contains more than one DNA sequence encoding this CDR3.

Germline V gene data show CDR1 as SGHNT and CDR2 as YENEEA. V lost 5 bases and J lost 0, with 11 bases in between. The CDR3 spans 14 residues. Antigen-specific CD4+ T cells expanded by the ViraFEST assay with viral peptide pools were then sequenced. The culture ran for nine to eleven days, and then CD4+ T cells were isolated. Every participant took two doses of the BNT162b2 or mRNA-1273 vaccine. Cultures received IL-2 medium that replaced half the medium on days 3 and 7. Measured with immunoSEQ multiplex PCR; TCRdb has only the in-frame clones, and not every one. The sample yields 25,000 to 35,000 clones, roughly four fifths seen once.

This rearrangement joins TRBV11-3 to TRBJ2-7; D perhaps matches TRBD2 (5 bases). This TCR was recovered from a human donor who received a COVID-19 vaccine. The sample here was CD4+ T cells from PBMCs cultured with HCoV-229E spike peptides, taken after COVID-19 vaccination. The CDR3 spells CASSRGQSSYEQYF. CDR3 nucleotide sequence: TGTGCCAGCAGCCGAGGGCAATCCTCCTACGAGCAGTACTTC. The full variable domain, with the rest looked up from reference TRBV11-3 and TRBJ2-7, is EAGVVQSPRYKIIEKKQPVAFWCNPISGHNTLYWYLQNLGQGPELLIRYENEEAVDDSQLPKDRFSAERLKGVDSTLKIQPAELGDSAVYLCASSRGQSSYEQYFGPGTRLTVT.